Shown below are 19 T cell receptor beta chains from a single sample sequenced in a study of cytomegalovirus exposure and HLA in healthy donors. Both 60 Vbeta primers and 13 Jbeta primers went into the PCR. TCRdb's table, derived via immunoSEQ multiplex PCR, lists solely in-frame clones and lacks some. The table has about 130,000 clones, about 71% seen once. Input material: PBMCs. The receptors derive from a woman aged 55-69 years in good health and CMV-seropositive.

The chain has TRBV29-1 and TRBJ2-7, with D perhaps matching TRBD2 (5 bases). Germline values: CDR1 SQVTM, CDR2 ANQGSEA. This CDR3 has 14 amino acids. V lost 4 bases and J lost 2, with 15 bases in between. Here the CDR3 reads CSVVAGLQTYEQYF. The DNA of the CDR3 is TGCAGCGTTGTCGCGGGCCTACAAACCTACGAGCAGTACTTC.

The chain recombines TRBV18 with TRBJ2-5, with TRBD1 matching over 8 bases. Matching the DNA end better, TRBJ2-7 makes the J call doubtful. This CDR3 has 15 residues. CDR1 is KGHSH and CDR2 is LQKENI in the germline V gene. CDR3 in DNA: TGTGCCAGCTCACCGGGGACAGGCCTCTCCTACGAGCAGTACTTC. Amino acid sequence: CASSPGTGLSYEQYF.

The rearrangement joins TRBV18 to TRBJ1-5; unclear D gene. The CDR3 covers 16 residues. The germline CDR1 and CDR2 sequences are KGHSH and LQKENI. Trimming shortened V by 2 bases and J by 3 bases, and 14 bases separated the two germline ends. CDR3 sequence (DNA): TGTGCCAGCTCACCAGAATCCCCAGGCCACAATCAGCCCCAGCATTTT. This translates into CASSPESPGHNQPQHF.

A remark on this clone: The sample has other DNA sequences that encode this CDR3 too. The J gene is TRBJ2-3, the V gene TRBV6-5, with D perhaps TRBD1 (7 bases). The length of the CDR3 is 15 residues. V was pared by 6 bases and J by 1 base, with 14 bases between. Germline assignment: CDR1 MNHEY and CDR2 SVGAGI. CDR3 in amino acids: CASSPRGAGTDTQYF. CDR3 DNA: TGTGCCAGCAGCCCCAGGGGGGCCGGCACAGATACGCAGTATTTT.

The chain recombines TRBV18 with TRBJ1-6; 9 nucleotides align to TRBD1. The ends lost 6 bases at V and 0 bases at J; junction bases unmatched: 3. The CDR3 covers 16 residues. The germline V gene has CDR1 KGHSH and CDR2 LQKENI. CDR3 loop: CASSLQGASYNSPLHF. Written as DNA, the CDR3 is TGTGCCAGCTCGTTACAGGGGGCCTCCTATAATTCACCCCTCCACTTT.

V gene TRBV19 combines with J gene TRBJ2-5; 9 bases fit TRBD2. Germline CDR1 reads LNHDA; CDR2 reads SQIVND (reference sequence). The V and J ends lost 3 bases and 5 bases, in that order; junction bases with no gene match: 7. The CDR3 is 15 amino acids. The CDR3, as DNA: TGTGCCAGTAGTATGAGCGGGGGGACCCGGGAGACCCAGTACTTC. Translated, it gives CASSMSGGTRETQYF. The whole variable domain, remainder taken from reference TRBV19 and TRBJ2-5, is DGGITQSPKYLFRKEGQNVTLSCEQNLNHDAMYWYRQDPGQGLRLIYYSQIVNDFQKGDIAEGYSVSREKKESFPLTVTSAQKNPTAFYLCASSMSGGTRETQYFGPGTRLLVL.

The chain employs TRBV10-3 and TRBJ1-1; no clear D. V was pared by 1 base and J by 2 bases, with 11 bases between. CDR3 length: 15 amino acids. Germline CDR1 ENHRY, CDR2 SYGVKD. CDR3 protein: CAISEYRGLNTEAFF. For the CDR3, the DNA is TGTGCCATCAGTGAGTATCGGGGTTTAAACACTGAAGCTTTCTTT.

The gene calls are TRBV7-9 and TRBJ2-1; TRBD1 might be the D (6 bases). The length of the CDR3 is 15 residues. Germline lookup yields CDR1 SEHNR and CDR2 FQNEAQ (reference sequence). Trimming removed 0 bases from V and 4 bases from J, with 10 bases in between. The CDR3 DNA sequence: TGTGCCAGCAGCTTAGCAGGGGGTAGGTACAATGAGCAGTTCTTC. This encodes CASSLAGGRYNEQFF.

The chain links TRBV7-6 to TRBJ2-3, with unresolved D. Germline V gene data show CDR1 as SGHVS and CDR2 as FNYEAQ. The CDR3 sequence is 14 residues long. V lost 1 base and J lost 0, with 5 bases in between. CDR3 sequence reads: CASSLGHSTDTQYF. The CDR3, as DNA: TGTGCCAGCAGCTTAGGACACAGCACAGATACGCAGTATTTT.

This chain uses TRBV4-1 with TRBJ2-3, with D hard to call. V lost 0 bases, J lost 1 base, and 17 bases lay in between. This CDR3 is 18 amino acids long. The germline gives CDR1 MGHRA, CDR2 YSYEKL. The DNA of the CDR3 is TGCGCCAGCAGCCAAGATGGAGATATTCTTAAGGGCACAGATACGCAGTATTTT. It translates to CASSQDGDILKGTDTQYF.

This sequence joins TRBV7-3 and TRBJ2-3, with D maybe TRBD1 (6 bases). V was trimmed by 5 bases and J by 0 bases, leaving 9 bases between them. CDR3 length: 14 residues. The germline CDR1 and CDR2 sequences are SGHTA and FQGTGA. The CDR3 loop is CASSLGQSTDTQYF. In nucleotides, the CDR3 is TGTGCCAGCAGCCTGGGACAAAGCACAGATACGCAGTATTTT. The full variable domain, its missing parts supplied by reference TRBV7-3 and TRBJ2-3, is GAGVSQTPSNKVTEKGKYVELRCDPISGHTALYWYRQSLGQGPEFLIYFQGTGAADDSGLPNDRFFAVRPEGSVSTLKIQRTERGDSAVYLCASSLGQSTDTQYFGPGTRLTVL.

V and J are TRBV5-1 and TRBJ2-7; TRBD1 is a possible D gene (5 bases). The germline V and J ends were trimmed by 0 bases and 5 bases, with 12 bases remaining between them. Germline loops: CDR1 SGHRS, CDR2 YFSETQ. This CDR3 is built from 14 residues. The CDR3 spells CASSLGAGRDEQYF. The CDR3, as DNA: TGCGCCAGCAGCTTGGGGGCAGGCAGGGACGAGCAGTACTTC.

This chain joins TRBV7-9 and TRBJ2-3; D remains unclear. Germline V lookup: CDR1 SEHNR, CDR2 FQNEAQ (reference sequence). Trimming stripped 1 base from V and 5 bases from J, with 7 bases between. CDR3 length: 13 amino acids. The CDR3 loop reads CASSLVVIDTQYF. In DNA form, the CDR3 reads TGTGCCAGCAGCTTAGTAGTGATAGATACGCAGTATTTT. The variable domain in full, with the rest retrieved from reference TRBV7-9 and TRBJ2-3, is DTGVSQNPRHKITKRGQNVTFRCDPISEHNRLYWYRQTLGQGPEFLTYFQNEAQLEKSRLLSDRFSAERPKGSFSTLEIQRTEQGDSAMYLCASSLVVIDTQYFGPGTRLTVL.

This chain uses TRBV23-1 with TRBJ1-2; D gene ambiguous. TRBV23-1 has ORF status, its function being uncertain. The germline V and J ends were trimmed by 2 bases and 8 bases, with 18 bases remaining between them. The length of the CDR3 is 15 residues. CDR3 in DNA: TGCGCCAGCAGTCAAGAACACGCGACGTTGCGGGGCTACACCTTC. It yields the protein CASSQEHATLRGYTF.

This clone occurred a few times. The V call is TRBV6-5, the J call TRBJ1-5; tentatively, D is TRBD1 (5 bases). Trimming shortened V by 4 bases and J by 0 bases, and 7 bases separated the two germline ends. Per germline, CDR1 MNHEY and CDR2 SVGAGI. The CDR3 has 14 amino acids. Here the CDR3 reads CASSSGNSNQPQHF. Here the CDR3 DNA reads TGTGCCAGCAGTTCAGGGAATAGCAATCAGCCCCAGCATTTT.

The chain joins TRBV7-6 to TRBJ2-6; a weak D match, TRBD2 (6 bases). Germline V gives CDR1 SGHVS, CDR2 FNYEAQ. The CDR3 has 16 residues. Trimming took 4 bases from V and 4 from J, leaving 14 bases between them. CDR3 protein: CASSSKAGQGANVLTF. Written as DNA, the CDR3 is TGTGCCAGCAGCTCCAAGGCGGGGCAAGGGGCCAACGTCCTGACTTTC.

Concerning this clone: Other DNA variants within this sample encode the same CDR3. This chain uses TRBV27 with TRBJ1-2; D unclear. With 3 bases removed from V and 4 bases from J, the gap between germline ends came to 15 bases. The CDR3 sequence is 15 residues long. Germline V gene data show CDR1 as MNHEY and CDR2 as SMNVEV (reference sequence). CDR3 in DNA: TGTGCCAGCAGTTTGGGCCCGGGAGGGAGCTATGGCTACACCTTC. Encoded protein: CASSLGPGGSYGYTF.

This chain connects TRBV2 to TRBJ2-3; no firm D call. The CDR3 length is 17 residues. V gave up 7 bases and J gave up 1 base, with 21 bases separating them. Germline V gives CDR1 SNHLY, CDR2 FYNNEI. Here the CDR3 DNA reads TGTGCCAGCACCCCCGTTGACTTTCCGCTGGGCACAGATACGCAGTATTTT. Translating it yields CASTPVDFPLGTDTQYF.

This clone was detected once. The chain couples TRBV27 to TRBJ1-3; D might be TRBD1 (5 bases). CDR1 is MNHEY and CDR2 is SMNVEV in the germline V gene (reference sequence). V gave up 5 bases and J gave up 2 bases, with 13 bases separating them. This CDR3 has 15 amino acids. The CDR3 protein is CASSPGTRAGNTIYF. DNA for the CDR3: TGTGCCAGCAGTCCCGGGACTCGGGCTGGAAACACCATATATTTT.